This T cell receptor beta chain was sequenced in a study of T cell responses to AZD1222 COVID-19 vaccine. There are 15 residues in the CDR3. J lost 6 bases, V lost 7 bases, and 14 bases had no gene match. Germline V CDR1 and CDR2: SGHNT, YYREEE (reference sequence). The protocol was immunoSEQ multiplex PCR, while the TCRdb copy is restricted to in-frame clones and leaves out a portion. The sample lists fewer than 150,000 clones; more than 70% were seen once. The sequencing used peripheral blood, collected 28 days after the second AZD1222 dose. The source is an adult who received the AZD1222 COVID-19 vaccine. The rearrangement uses TRBV5-4 and TRBJ2-7, with 9 bases fitting TRBD1. The CDR3 loop is CASGTQGASQLEQYF. The CDR3, as DNA: TGTGCCAGCGGGACACAGGGGGCGAGCCAGCTCGAGCAGTACTTC.